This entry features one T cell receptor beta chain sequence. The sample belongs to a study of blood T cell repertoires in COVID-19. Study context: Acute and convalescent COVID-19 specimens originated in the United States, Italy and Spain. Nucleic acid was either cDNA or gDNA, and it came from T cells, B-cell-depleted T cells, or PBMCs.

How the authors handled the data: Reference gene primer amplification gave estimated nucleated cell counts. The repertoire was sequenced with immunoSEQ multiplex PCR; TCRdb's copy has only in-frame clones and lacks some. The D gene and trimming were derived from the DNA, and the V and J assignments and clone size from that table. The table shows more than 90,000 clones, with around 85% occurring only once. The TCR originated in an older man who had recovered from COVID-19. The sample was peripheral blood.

DNA of the CDR3: TGTGCCAGCAGCGTACAGTCGGGACAGACGAACACTGAAGCTTTCTTT. It translates to CASSVQSGQTNTEAFF. The chain employs TRBV7-8 and TRBJ1-1, with TRBD1 matching 7 bases. Germline CDR1 reads SGHVS; CDR2 reads FQNEAQ. The CDR3 spans 16 residues. The ends lost 5 bases at V and 1 base at J; junction bases unmatched: 10.